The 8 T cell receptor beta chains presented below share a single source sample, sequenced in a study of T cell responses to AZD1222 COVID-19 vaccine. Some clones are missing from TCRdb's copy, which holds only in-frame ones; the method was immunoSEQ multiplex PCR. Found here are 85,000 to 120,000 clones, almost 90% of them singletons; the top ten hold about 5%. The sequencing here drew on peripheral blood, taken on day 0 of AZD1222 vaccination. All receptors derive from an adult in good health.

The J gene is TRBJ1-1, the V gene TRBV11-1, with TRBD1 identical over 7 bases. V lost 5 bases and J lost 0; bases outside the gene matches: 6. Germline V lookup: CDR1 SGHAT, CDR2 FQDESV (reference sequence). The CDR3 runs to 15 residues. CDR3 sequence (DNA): TGTGCCAGCAGCAGGGCGGGACAGCTGAACACTGAAGCTTTCTTT. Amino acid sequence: CASSRAGQLNTEAFF.

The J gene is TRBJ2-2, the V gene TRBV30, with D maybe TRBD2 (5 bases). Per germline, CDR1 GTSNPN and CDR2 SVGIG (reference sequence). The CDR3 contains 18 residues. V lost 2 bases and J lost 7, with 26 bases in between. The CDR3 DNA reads TGTGCCTGGAGTCGGGGTTACCCTCGAGGAGTGATAAGCGGGGAGCTGTTTTTT. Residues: CAWSRGYPRGVISGELFF.

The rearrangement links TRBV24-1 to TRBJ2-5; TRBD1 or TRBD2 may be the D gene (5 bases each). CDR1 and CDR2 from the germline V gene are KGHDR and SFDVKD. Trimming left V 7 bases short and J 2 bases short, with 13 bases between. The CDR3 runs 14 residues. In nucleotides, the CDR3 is TGTGCCACCAGGGGGGACGGTTTACAAGAGACCCAGTACTTC. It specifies CATRGDGLQETQYF.

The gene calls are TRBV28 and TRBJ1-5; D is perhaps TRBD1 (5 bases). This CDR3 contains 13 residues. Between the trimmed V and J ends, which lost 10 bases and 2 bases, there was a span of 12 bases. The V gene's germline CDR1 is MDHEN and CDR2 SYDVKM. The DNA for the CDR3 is TGTGCCATCAAACTAGGGGGCAATCAGCCCCAGCATTTT. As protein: CAIKLGGNQPQHF.

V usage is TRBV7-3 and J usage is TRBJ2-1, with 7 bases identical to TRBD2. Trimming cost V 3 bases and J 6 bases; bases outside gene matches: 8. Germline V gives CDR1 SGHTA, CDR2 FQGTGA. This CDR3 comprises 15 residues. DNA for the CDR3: TGTGCCAGCAGCTTGGGAGGGAGTCTTAGCAATGAGCAGTTCTTC. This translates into CASSLGGSLSNEQFF.

This CDR3 reads CASSPGRSQETQYF. The CDR3 nucleotides read TGTGCCAGCTCACCCGGACGGTCCCAAGAGACCCAGTACTTC. This sequence joins TRBV18 and TRBJ2-5; no clear D. Germline CDR1 and CDR2: KGHSH and LQKENI. The CDR3 extends over 14 amino acids. Between the trimmed V and J ends, which lost 3 bases and 1 base, there was a span of 9 bases.

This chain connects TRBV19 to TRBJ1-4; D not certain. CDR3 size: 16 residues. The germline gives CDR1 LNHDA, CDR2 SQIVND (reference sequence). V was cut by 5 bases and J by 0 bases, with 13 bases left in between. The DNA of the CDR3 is TGTGCCAGTAGTCCGCGGACGGGTGCAACTAATGAAAAACTGTTTTTT. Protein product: CASSPRTGATNEKLFF.

The CDR3 DNA follows: TGTGCCAGCTCACCTTATGTTGTCGACGAGCAGTACTTC. Residues: CASSPYVVDEQYF. The chain employs TRBV18 and TRBJ2-7; D gene ambiguous. V lost 3 bases to trimming and J lost 5 bases, with 11 bases between them. The CDR3 sequence is 13 residues long. In germline, CDR1 is KGHSH, CDR2 LQKENI.